The following is a T cell receptor (beta chain) sequence with its context. Its antigen is as yet unknown. Sequenced by immunoSEQ multiplex PCR; TCRdb stores in-frame clones only, minus some. The sample includes 100,000 to 150,000 clones, around nine tenths of them seen just once. The CDR3 runs 17 residues. Germline loops: CDR1 MNHEY, CDR2 SVGEGT. V lost 5 bases, J lost 4 bases, and 13 bases stayed unmatched. The data are from a study of T cell responses to AZD1222 COVID-19 vaccine. Study results and caveats: The peak T cell response came first, and repertoires were sampled only after it. Regions 160-218 and 743-854 dominated among vaccine-associated CD4 TCRs spanning spike. Most donors were white British and more were female, and clonal diversity was possibly underestimated.

This TCR came from an adult in good health. This sequence joins TRBV6-2 or TRBV6-3 and TRBJ2-3; 9 bases are shared with TRBD2. The input for sequencing was peripheral blood, taken on day 0 of AZD1222 vaccination. The CDR3 coding sequence is TGTGCCAGCAGTCTCGTTTGGGGCGGGGGGGGCGCAGATACGCAGTATTTT. Its protein is CASSLVWGGGGADTQYF.